One and the same sample provided the 19 T cell receptor beta chains below, sequenced in a study of T cell clones after liver transplantation. Sequenced by immunoSEQ multiplex PCR; TCRdb stores in-frame clones only, minus some. The sample has roughly 80,000 clones, approximately 87% seen once; the top ten hold roughly 3%. The source was CD4+ T cells from blood, collected at the 22-month timepoint. The receptors stem from a human patient who received a liver transplant. Some T cells may arise from the graft donor.

V is TRBV4-1 and J is TRBJ2-1, with 12 bases fitting TRBD2. V lost 0 bases and J lost 8; bases outside the gene matches: 8. Germline CDR1 reads MGHRA; CDR2 reads YSYEKL. The CDR3 consists of 17 residues. The CDR3 region is CASSQDPLAGGGYEQFF. In DNA, the CDR3 is TGCGCCAGCAGCCAAGACCCACTAGCGGGAGGAGGGTATGAGCAGTTCTTC.

This chain connects TRBV30 to TRBJ2-1; D gene uncertain. Trimming removed 0 bases from V and 0 bases from J, with 15 bases in between. CDR3 length: 17 amino acids. Looked up from germline, CDR1 is GTSNPN and CDR2 is SVGIG (reference sequence). The chain's CDR3 is CAWSVRFDSISYNEQFF. The CDR3 nucleotides read TGTGCCTGGAGTGTACGGTTCGACTCCATCTCCTACAATGAGCAGTTCTTC.

V and J are TRBV29-1 and TRBJ1-2; D gene ambiguous. CDR1 is SQVTM, CDR2 ANQGSEA, per germline. This CDR3 is built from 14 residues. The germline V and J ends were trimmed by 7 bases and 2 bases, with 17 bases remaining between them. CDR3 region: CSAVMGNTNYGYTF. CDR3 bases: TGCAGCGCCGTAATGGGGAACACCAACTATGGCTACACCTTC.

This clone appeared a few times. CDR3 bases: TGTGCCAGCAGTCCCCGGACAGACTACTCTGAAGCTTTCTTT. The encoded protein is CASSPRTDYSEAFF. The chain combines TRBV28 with TRBJ1-1; TRBD1 might be the D (6 bases). V gave up 5 bases and J gave up 6 bases, with 16 bases separating them. Per the germline V gene, CDR1 is MDHEN and CDR2 is SYDVKM. CDR3 size: 14 residues.

V usage is TRBV5-1 and J usage is TRBJ2-7; D not certain. V lost 1 base and J 0 bases, leaving 5 bases between the germline ends. Germline loops: CDR1 SGHRS, CDR2 YFSETQ. The CDR3 extends over 13 amino acids. The CDR3 DNA sequence: TGCGCCAGCAGCTTGACGGGCTCCTACGAGCAGTACTTC. Protein product: CASSLTGSYEQYF.

The CDR3 protein is CASSQDYGWETQYF. As DNA, the CDR3 is TGCGCCAGCAGCCAAGATTACGGGTGGGAGACCCAGTACTTC. This chain joins TRBV4-3 and TRBJ2-5; D remains unclear. The germline CDR1 and CDR2 sequences are LGHNA and YSLEER. V shed 0 bases and J shed 5 bases, with 10 bases lying between them. CDR3 length: 14 amino acids.

This rearrangement joins TRBV28 to TRBJ1-5, with TRBD1 matching over 9 bases. V trimming: 6 bases; J trimming: 7 bases; junction bases outside the gene matches: 7. The germline CDR1 and CDR2 sequences are MDHEN and SYDVKM. The CDR3 totals 14 residues. This CDR3 reads CASRTGTGNQPQHF. The CDR3 DNA reads as TGTGCCAGCAGAACCGGGACAGGGAACCAGCCCCAGCATTTT.

This clone occurred many times. The DNA for the CDR3 is TGTGCCTGGAGTGTACGGCAAGCTATAGGTTACTACGAGCAGTACTTC. It yields the protein CAWSVRQAIGYYEQYF. The V gene is TRBV30, the J gene TRBJ2-7; no definite D call. V was trimmed by 0 bases and J by 3 bases, leaving 18 bases between them. CDR1 is GTSNPN, CDR2 SVGIG, per germline (reference sequence). The length of the CDR3 is 16 residues. Full variable domain (remainder filled in from reference TRBV30 and TRBJ2-7): SQTIHQWPATLVQPVGSPLSLECTVEGTSNPNLYWYRQAAGRGLQLLFYSVGIGQISSEVPQNLSASRPQDRQFILSSKKLLLSDSGFYLCAWSVRQAIGYYEQYFGPGTRLTVT.

This rearrangement joins TRBV18 to TRBJ2-1; 8 positions match TRBD1. This CDR3 is built from 17 residues. Germline V gene lookup returns CDR1 KGHSH and CDR2 LQKENI. The V gene end was trimmed by 4 bases and the J gene end by 7 bases; junction bases not matched to a gene: 15. The CDR3 DNA is TGTGCCAGCTCACTGCCTGGGCAGGGGGCTAGAGGAAATGAGCAGTTCTTC. Its protein product is CASSLPGQGARGNEQFF.

The chain couples TRBV5-6 to TRBJ1-6; D is possibly TRBD1 (6 bases). The germline CDR1 and CDR2 sequences are SGHDT and YYEEEE. The CDR3 runs to 16 residues. V shed 4 bases and J shed 3 bases, with 14 bases lying between them. The CDR3 DNA reads as TGTGCCAGCAGCCACTCAGGGGTTCTCTATAATTCACCCCTCCACTTT. Its protein product is CASSHSGVLYNSPLHF.

The chain carries TRBV4-2 and TRBJ2-7; the D is unclear. The germline V gene encodes CDR1 LGHNA and CDR2 YNFKEQ. V was shortened by 0 bases and J by 2 bases, with 8 bases between the two germline ends. The CDR3 is 14 amino acids. The CDR3 nucleotides read TGTGCCAGCAGCCAAGACCCTAGGACCTACGAGCAGTACTTC. This sequence encodes CASSQDPRTYEQYF.

V usage is TRBV2 and J usage is TRBJ2-1; D unresolved. V was clipped by 4 bases and J by 15 bases, with 13 bases between them. The germline gives CDR1 SNHLY, CDR2 FYNNEI. The CDR3 sequence is 11 residues long. The CDR3 coding sequence is TGTGCCAGCAGTGGTGACGGGCCTCGGTTCTTC. The encoded protein is CASSGDGPRFF. The variable domain in full, completed from reference TRBV2 and TRBJ2-1, reads EPEVTQTPSHQVTQMGQEVILRCVPISNHLYFYWYRQILGQKVEFLVSFYNNEISEKSEIFDDQFSVERPDGSNFTLKIRSTKLEDSAMYFCASSGDGPRFFGPGTRLTVL.

The chain uses TRBV19 and TRBJ1-1; no firm D call. Germline lookup yields CDR1 LNHDA and CDR2 SQIVND (reference sequence). The CDR3 has 14 residues. V lost 5 bases and J lost 3, with 13 bases in between. The CDR3 is CASSSVAGDTEAFF. CDR3 DNA sequence: TGTGCCAGTAGTTCCGTGGCGGGTGACACTGAAGCTTTCTTT.

V gene TRBV4-2 combines with J gene TRBJ2-1; D gene unclear. The germline CDR1 and CDR2 sequences are LGHNA and YNFKEQ. V was pared by 2 bases and J by 8 bases, with 19 bases between. The CDR3 is 16 residues long. Written as DNA, the CDR3 is TGTGCCAGCAGCCAAACCCCTCATATCATTATGTATGAGCAGTTCTTC. Translation: CASSQTPHIIMYEQFF.

The CDR3 spells CASSLDRANTEAFF. The CDR3 nucleotides are TGCGCCAGCAGCTTGGACAGGGCTAACACTGAAGCTTTCTTT. The rearrangement links TRBV5-1 to TRBJ1-1; perhaps TRBD1 as D (6 bases). The CDR3 has 14 residues. V lost 0 bases and J 2 bases, leaving 8 bases between the germline ends. CDR1 is SGHRS, CDR2 YFSETQ, per germline.

With respect to this clone: The identical CDR3 is also encoded by other nucleotide sequences in the sample. The chain combines TRBV7-2 with TRBJ2-1; perhaps TRBD2 as D (7 bases). This CDR3 comprises 15 residues. Trimming left V 0 bases short and J 4 bases short, with 10 bases between. Germline V gene sequence: CDR1 SGHTA, CDR2 FQGNSA. The CDR3 DNA reads TGTGCCAGCAGCTTAGCGGGGGGGGCTTACAATGAGCAGTTCTTC. This sequence encodes CASSLAGGAYNEQFF.

The gene calls are TRBV7-9 and TRBJ1-2, with TRBD1 matching over 7 bases. V shed 5 bases and J 5 bases; nucleotides not matched to a gene: 8. This CDR3 comprises 14 residues. CDR1 and CDR2 from the germline V gene are SEHNR and FQNEAQ (reference sequence). The CDR3 spells CASSPGDRFYGYTF. DNA for the CDR3: TGTGCCAGCAGCCCGGGGGACAGATTTTATGGCTACACCTTC.

This chain joins TRBV9 and TRBJ2-3; 9 positions match TRBD2. The CDR3 consists of 14 residues. With 6 bases clipped from V and 5 bases from J, the junction kept 7 bases outside the gene matches. CDR1 and CDR2 (germline): SGDLS, YYNGEE. CDR3 amino acids: CASNIAGVGDTQYF. In nucleotides, the CDR3 is TGTGCCAGCAACATAGCGGGGGTGGGAGATACGCAGTATTTT.

The rearrangement joins TRBV2 to TRBJ2-7; a weak D match, TRBD1 (6 bases). CDR1 SNHLY and CDR2 FYNNEI come from the germline V gene. Trimming removed 6 bases at V and 3 bases at J, with 15 bases between. The length of the CDR3 is 14 residues. For the CDR3, the DNA is TGTGCCAGCAGGAAAGACCGGGACAACTACGAGCAGTACTTC. Protein: CASRKDRDNYEQYF.